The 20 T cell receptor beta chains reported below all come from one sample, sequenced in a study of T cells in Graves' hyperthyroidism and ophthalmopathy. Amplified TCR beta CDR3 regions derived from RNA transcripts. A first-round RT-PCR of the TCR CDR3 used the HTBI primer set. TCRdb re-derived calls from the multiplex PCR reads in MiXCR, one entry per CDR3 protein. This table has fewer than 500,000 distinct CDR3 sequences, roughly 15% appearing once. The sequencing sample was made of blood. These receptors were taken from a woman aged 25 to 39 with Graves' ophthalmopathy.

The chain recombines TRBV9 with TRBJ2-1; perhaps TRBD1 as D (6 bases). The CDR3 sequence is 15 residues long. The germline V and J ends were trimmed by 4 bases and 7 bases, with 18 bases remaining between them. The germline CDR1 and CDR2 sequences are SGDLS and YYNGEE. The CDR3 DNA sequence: TGTGCCAGCAGCACAACAGGGACCCGTGGGAATGAGCAGTTCTTC. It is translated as CASSTTGTRGNEQFF.

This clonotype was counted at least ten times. For the CDR3, the DNA is TGTGCCAGCAGCTTGGATAGTTCTGGGCCCCAGCATTTT. Residues: CASSLDSSGPQHF. The chain recombines TRBV7-9 with TRBJ1-5; no clear D gene. The germline V gene encodes CDR1 SEHNR and CDR2 FQNEAQ (reference sequence). Trimming left V 3 bases short and J 9 bases short, with 12 bases between. The CDR3 runs to 13 residues.

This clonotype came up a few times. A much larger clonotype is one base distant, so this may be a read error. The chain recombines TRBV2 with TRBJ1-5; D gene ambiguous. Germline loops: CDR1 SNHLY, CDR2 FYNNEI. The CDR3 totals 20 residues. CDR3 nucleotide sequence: TGTGCCGGCAGCCTCGTAAAAGGACGGACTGACCTAGATAGCAATCAGCCCCAGCATTTT. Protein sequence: CAGSLVKGRTDLDSNQPQHF.

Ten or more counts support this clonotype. The chain's CDR3 is CSVGGLLNTEAFF. The CDR3 DNA reads as TGCAGCGTGGGGGGGTTATTGAACACTGAAGCTTTCTTT. This rearrangement joins TRBV29-1 to TRBJ1-1, with D perhaps TRBD1 (5 bases). Trimming removed 6 bases at V and 0 bases at J, with 11 bases between. The CDR3 consists of 13 residues. Germline CDR1 and CDR2: SQVTM and ANQGSEA.

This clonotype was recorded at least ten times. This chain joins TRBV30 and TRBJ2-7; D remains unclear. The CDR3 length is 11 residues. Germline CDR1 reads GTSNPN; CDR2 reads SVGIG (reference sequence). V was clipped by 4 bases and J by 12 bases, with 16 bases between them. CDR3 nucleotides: TGTGCCTGGACTGTGGGTTCTGCTCTGTACTTC. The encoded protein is CAWTVGSALYF.

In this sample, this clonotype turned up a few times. DNA of the CDR3: TGTGCCAGCAGGCCCGGGACATGGAACACTGAAGCTTTCTTT. Translated: CASRPGTWNTEAFF. This chain joins TRBV5-8 and TRBJ1-1; TRBD1 might be the D (6 bases). The CDR3 spans 14 residues. Germline lookup yields CDR1 SGHTS and CDR2 YDEGEE. Trimming removed 5 bases from V and 1 base from J, with 12 bases in between.

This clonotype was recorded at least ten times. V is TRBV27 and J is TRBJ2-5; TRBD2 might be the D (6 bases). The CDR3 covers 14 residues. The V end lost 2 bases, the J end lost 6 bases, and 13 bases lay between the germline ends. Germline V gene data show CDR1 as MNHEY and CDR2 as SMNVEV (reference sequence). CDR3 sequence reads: CASSLRGGWQTQYF. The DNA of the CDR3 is TGTGCCAGCAGTTTACGTGGGGGGTGGCAGACCCAGTACTTC.

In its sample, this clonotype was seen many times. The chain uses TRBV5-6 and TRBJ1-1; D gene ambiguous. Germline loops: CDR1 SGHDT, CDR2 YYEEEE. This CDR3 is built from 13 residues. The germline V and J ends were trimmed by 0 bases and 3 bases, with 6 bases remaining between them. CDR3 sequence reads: CASSLAKYTEAFF. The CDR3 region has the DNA TGTGCCAGCAGCTTGGCCAAGTACACTGAAGCTTTCTTT.

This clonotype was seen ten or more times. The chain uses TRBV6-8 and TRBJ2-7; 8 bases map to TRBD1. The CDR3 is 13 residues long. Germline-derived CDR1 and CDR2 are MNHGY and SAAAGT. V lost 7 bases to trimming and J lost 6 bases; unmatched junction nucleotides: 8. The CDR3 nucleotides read TGTGCCAGCACCGGACAGGGTTATTGCGAGCAGTACTTC. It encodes CASTGQGYCEQYF.

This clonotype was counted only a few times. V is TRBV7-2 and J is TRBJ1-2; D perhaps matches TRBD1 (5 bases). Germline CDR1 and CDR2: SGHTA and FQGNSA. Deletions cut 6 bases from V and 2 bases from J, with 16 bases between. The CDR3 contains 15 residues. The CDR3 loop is CASRPNRLRNYGYTF. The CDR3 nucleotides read TGTGCCAGCAGACCGAACAGGTTACGGAACTATGGCTACACCTTC.

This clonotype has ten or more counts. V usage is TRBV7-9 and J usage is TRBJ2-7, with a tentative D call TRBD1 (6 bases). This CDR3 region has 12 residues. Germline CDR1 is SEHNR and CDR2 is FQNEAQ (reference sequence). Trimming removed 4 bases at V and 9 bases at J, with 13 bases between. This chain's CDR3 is CASSSTGLGQYF. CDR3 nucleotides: TGTGCCAGCAGCTCGACAGGTTTGGGGCAGTACTTC.

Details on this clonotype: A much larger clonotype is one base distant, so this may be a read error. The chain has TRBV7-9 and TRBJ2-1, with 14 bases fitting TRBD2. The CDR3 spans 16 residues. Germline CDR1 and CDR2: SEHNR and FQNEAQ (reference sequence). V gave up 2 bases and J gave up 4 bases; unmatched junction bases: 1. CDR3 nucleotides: TGTGCCAGCAGCTTATGGACTAGCGGGGGGTACAATGAGCAGTTCTTC. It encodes CASSLWTSGGYNEQFF.

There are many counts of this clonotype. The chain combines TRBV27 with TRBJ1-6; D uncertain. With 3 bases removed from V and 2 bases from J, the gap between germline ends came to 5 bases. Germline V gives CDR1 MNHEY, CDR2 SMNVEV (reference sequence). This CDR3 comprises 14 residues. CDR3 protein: CASSFGPYNSPLHF. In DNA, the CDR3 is TGTGCCAGCAGTTTCGGGCCCTATAATTCACCCCTCCACTTT.

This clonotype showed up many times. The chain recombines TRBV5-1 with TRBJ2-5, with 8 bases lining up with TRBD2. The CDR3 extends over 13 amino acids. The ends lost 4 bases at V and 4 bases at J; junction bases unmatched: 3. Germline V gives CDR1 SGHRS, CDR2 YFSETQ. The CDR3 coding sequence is TGCGCCAGCAGCGCTGGGACTAGAGAGACCCAGTACTTC. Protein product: CASSAGTRETQYF.

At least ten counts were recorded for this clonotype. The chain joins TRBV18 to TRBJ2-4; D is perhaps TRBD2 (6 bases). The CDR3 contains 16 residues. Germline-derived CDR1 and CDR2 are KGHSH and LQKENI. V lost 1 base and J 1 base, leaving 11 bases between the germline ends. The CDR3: CASSPLTREAKNIQYF. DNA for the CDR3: TGTGCCAGCTCACCACTGACACGGGAGGCCAAAAACATTCAGTACTTC. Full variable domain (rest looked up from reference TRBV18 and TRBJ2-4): NAGVMQNPRHLVRRRGQEARLRCSPMKGHSHVYWYRQLPEEGLKFMVYLQKENIIDESGMPKERFSAEFPKEGPSILRIQQVVRGDSAAYFCASSPLTREAKNIQYFGAGTRLSVL.

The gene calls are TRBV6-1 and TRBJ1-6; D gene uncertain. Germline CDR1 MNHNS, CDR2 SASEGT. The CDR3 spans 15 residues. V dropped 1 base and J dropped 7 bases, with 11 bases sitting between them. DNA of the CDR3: TGTGCCAGCAGTGAAGTGCAGTCAGGCAATTCACCCCTCCACTTT. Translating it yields CASSEVQSGNSPLHF.

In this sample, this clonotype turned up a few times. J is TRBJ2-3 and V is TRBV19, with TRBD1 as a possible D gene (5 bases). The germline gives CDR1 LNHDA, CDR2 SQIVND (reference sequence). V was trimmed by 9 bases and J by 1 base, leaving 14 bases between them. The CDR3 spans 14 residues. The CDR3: CASARKGGTDTQYF. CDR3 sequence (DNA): TGTGCCAGCGCAAGAAAAGGGGGCACAGATACGCAGTATTTT.

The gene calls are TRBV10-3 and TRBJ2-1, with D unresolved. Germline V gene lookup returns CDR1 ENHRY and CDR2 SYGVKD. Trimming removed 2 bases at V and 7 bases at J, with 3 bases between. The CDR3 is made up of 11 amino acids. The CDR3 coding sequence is TGTGCCATCAGTGAGACGAATGAGCAGTTCTTC. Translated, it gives CAISETNEQFF.

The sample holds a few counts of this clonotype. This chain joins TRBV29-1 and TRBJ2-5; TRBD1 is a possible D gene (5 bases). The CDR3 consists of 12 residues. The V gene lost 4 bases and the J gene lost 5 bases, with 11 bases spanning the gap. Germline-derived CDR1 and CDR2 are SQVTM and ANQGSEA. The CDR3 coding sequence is TGCAGCGTTGGAAGACAGAAGGAGACCCAGTACTTC. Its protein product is CSVGRQKETQYF.

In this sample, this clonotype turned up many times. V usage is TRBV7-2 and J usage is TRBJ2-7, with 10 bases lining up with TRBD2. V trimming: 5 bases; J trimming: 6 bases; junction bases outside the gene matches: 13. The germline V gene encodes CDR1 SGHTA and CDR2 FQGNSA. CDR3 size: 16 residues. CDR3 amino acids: CASSTPAGGPPGEQYF. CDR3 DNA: TGTGCCAGCAGCACTCCAGCGGGGGGGCCCCCTGGCGAGCAGTACTTC. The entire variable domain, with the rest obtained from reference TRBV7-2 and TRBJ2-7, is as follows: GAGVSQSPSNKVTEKGKDVELRCDPISGHTALYWYRQSLGQGLEFLIYFQGNSAPDKSGLPSDRFSAERTGGSVSTLTIQRTQQEDSAVYLCASSTPAGGPPGEQYFGPGTRLTVT.